This T cell receptor delta chain was documented in a study of γδ T cells in repeated Plasmodium falciparum infection. TCRdb redid clone calling on the multiplex PCR reads using CATT. The table records 75,000 to 95,000 delta-chain clones, 0.98% of them present only once. Per the germline V gene, CDR1 is TSWWSYY and CDR2 is QGS. With 5 bases removed from V and 0 bases from J, the gap between germline ends came to 25 bases. The CDR3 extends over 19 amino acids. Gammadelta T cells were flow-sorted from PBMC into Vgamma9/Vdelta2+ and Vdelta2-negative populations for bulk analysis. Regarding this clone: The protein given by TCRdb reflects a much larger clone and differs at residue 10 from this DNA's translation, likely from a read error; the protein shown is the DNA's translation.

The TCR originated in a pool of human donors (malaria-infected and uninfected, not separated). J is TRDJ1 and V is TRDV1, with TRDD3 as a possible D gene (5 bases). TCRdb records no J gene; here it was assigned by comparing the DNA to germline. The sequenced sample was gamma-delta T cells from blood. The CDR3 DNA reads TGTGCTCTTGGGAGACGTTCCAAACAGGCGGGGACTTACACCGATAAACTCATCTTT. It codes for CALGRRSKQAGTYTDKLIF.